The 20 T cell receptor beta chains below were found in one sample sequenced in a study of blood T cell repertoires in COVID-19 (dated by TCRdb to the early 2020s). The library was built by means of the immunoSEQ multiplex PCR assay. Sourced from immuneACCESS, this table was stored by TCRdb with only in-frame sequences that have V and J called. A share of the clones is absent; for the studies checked, an unresolved V gene accounts for under half, and the remainder has no known explanation. This sample gives around 120,000 clones in total; roughly 87% of them show up just once. Roughly 11% of the sample lies in the top ten. Material: peripheral blood. The receptors derive from a man at least 80 years old with acute or convalescent COVID-19.

The chain combines TRBV9 with TRBJ1-4; 7 bases agree with TRBD1. The V segment lost 3 bases and the J segment 10 bases; nucleotides outside the gene matches: 12. CDR3 size: 15 residues. Per germline, CDR1 SGDLS and CDR2 YYNGEE. CDR3 in DNA: TGTGCCAGCAGCGCTTCGGACAGGTTAGGGGGAAAACTGTTTTTT. As protein: CASSASDRLGGKLFF.

The CDR3 region has the DNA TGTGCCAGCAGTTCTGAGACAGGGTATGGACCAGACCCTGGGGCCAACGTCCTGACTTTC. Protein: CASSSETGYGPDPGANVLTF. The rearrangement joins TRBV28 to TRBJ2-6, with 7 bases lining up with TRBD1. The V gene's germline CDR1 is MDHEN and CDR2 SYDVKM. The CDR3 extends over 20 amino acids. The V segment lost 4 bases and the J segment 2 bases; nucleotides outside the gene matches: 17.

The chain uses TRBV19 and TRBJ1-1, with 7 bases matching TRBD1. The CDR3 totals 14 residues. CDR1 is LNHDA, CDR2 SQIVND, per germline (reference sequence). The V segment lost 1 base and the J segment 3 bases; nucleotides outside the gene matches: 2. CDR3 residues: CASSIAQGDTEAFF. CDR3 coding DNA: TGTGCCAGTAGTATAGCCCAGGGGGACACTGAAGCTTTCTTT.

The chain couples TRBV5-4 to TRBJ2-5, with 10 bases aligning to TRBD2. The CDR3 totals 17 residues. Losses at the gene ends were 2 bases for V and 2 bases for J; bases not matched to a gene: 9. Germline V gene sequence: CDR1 SGHNT, CDR2 YYREEE (reference sequence). CDR3 sequence: CASSLGALSGGQETQYF. The DNA of the CDR3 is TGTGCCAGCAGCTTAGGGGCCCTTAGCGGGGGGCAAGAGACCCAGTACTTC.

This clone has a handful of counts. The chain is built from TRBV12-3 or TRBV12-4 and TRBJ1-1; D is undetermined. The CDR3 totals 13 residues. The germline V and J ends were trimmed by 3 bases and 6 bases, with 11 bases remaining between them. The CDR3 DNA reads as TGTGCCAGCAGTTTCCCCCCCGGGGCTGAAGCTTTCTTT. Translating it yields CASSFPPGAEAFF.

The chain links TRBV19 to TRBJ2-7, with D tentatively TRBD2 (5 bases). Trimming took 9 bases from V and 0 from J, leaving 15 bases between them. This CDR3 is built from 14 residues. The V gene's germline CDR1 is LNHDA and CDR2 SQIVND (reference sequence). CDR3 amino acids: CASSLARSSYEQYF. The CDR3 DNA sequence: TGTGCCAGCTCTCTAGCCAGGAGCTCCTACGAGCAGTACTTC.

The V gene is TRBV6-5, the J gene TRBJ2-1; TRBD2 aligns across 13 bases. From germline, CDR1 is MNHEY and CDR2 SVGAGI. The V gene end was trimmed by 0 bases and the J gene end by 7 bases; junction bases not matched to a gene: 3. This CDR3 has 16 amino acids. CDR3 in amino acids: CASSYSTSGRYNEQFF. In nucleotides, the CDR3 is TGTGCCAGCAGTTACTCGACTAGCGGGAGGTATAATGAGCAGTTCTTC.

This clone was picked up one time. The rearrangement uses TRBV13 and TRBJ2-3; 8 nucleotides match TRBD1. CDR1 and CDR2 (germline): PRHDT, FYEKMQ (reference sequence). V lost 4 bases, J lost 0 bases, and 3 bases stayed unmatched. This CDR3 region has 15 residues. The CDR3 loop is CASSSPGGSTDTQYF. The CDR3 region has the DNA TGTGCCAGCAGCTCGCCAGGGGGCAGCACAGATACGCAGTATTTT.

V and J are TRBV10-2 and TRBJ1-6; a weak D match, TRBD1 (6 bases). The V gene's germline CDR1 is WSHSY and CDR2 SAAADI. The CDR3 covers 16 residues. The germline V and J ends were trimmed by 3 bases and 9 bases, with 18 bases remaining between them. As DNA, the CDR3 is TGCGCCAGCAGTGAAAGTGCCAGGGGCCCTGTTTCACCCCTCCACTTT. This gives the protein CASSESARGPVSPLHF.

The chain links TRBV9 to TRBJ2-3, with a weak D call TRBD2 (6 bases). CDR1 is SGDLS, CDR2 YYNGEE, per germline. The CDR3 length is 16 residues. V dropped 0 bases and J dropped 2 bases, with 13 bases sitting between them. The CDR3 protein is CASSVAQTGVTDTQYF. In nucleotides, the CDR3 is TGTGCCAGCAGCGTAGCTCAAACGGGGGTCACAGATACGCAGTATTTT.

The rearrangement joins TRBV5-1 to TRBJ2-7; D possibly corresponds to TRBD1 (6 bases). This CDR3 has 15 residues. Per the germline V gene, CDR1 is SGHRS and CDR2 is YFSETQ. The ends were cut back, 4 bases at V and 5 bases at J, with 19 bases in the middle. Here the CDR3 reads CASSPNPTGDNEQYF. The CDR3 nucleotides are TGCGCCAGCAGCCCCAACCCGACAGGAGACAACGAGCAGTACTTC.

The V and J genes are TRBV12-3 or TRBV12-4 and TRBJ2-7, with 8 bases matching TRBD2. The V gene end was trimmed by 6 bases and the J gene end by 5 bases; junction bases not matched to a gene: 6. The CDR3 consists of 13 residues. The CDR3 protein is CASSPLSGNEQYF. CDR3 coding DNA: TGTGCCAGCAGCCCCCTTAGCGGGAACGAGCAGTACTTC.

V gene TRBV7-9 combines with J gene TRBJ1-2; 8 bases match TRBD1. This CDR3 has 15 amino acids. From germline, CDR1 is SEHNR and CDR2 FQNEAQ (reference sequence). Trimming at V came to 2 bases and at J to 3 bases, leaving 5 bases not matched to a gene. CDR3 bases: TGTGCCAGCAGCTTACTGGACAGGGTGGACTATGGCTACACCTTC. Translation: CASSLLDRVDYGYTF.

The rearrangement links TRBV6-5 to TRBJ1-2; 11 bases line up with TRBD1. Per germline, CDR1 MNHEY and CDR2 SVGAGI. With V trimmed by 6 bases and J by 8 bases, 8 bases remained unmatched. The CDR3 is 14 residues long. In DNA, the CDR3 is TGTGCCAGCAGATGGACAGGGGGCGGTTGGGGCTACACCTTC. This encodes CASRWTGGGWGYTF.

The chain uses TRBV19 and TRBJ2-2; 8 bases are shared with TRBD1. Germline-derived CDR1 and CDR2 are LNHDA and SQIVND (reference sequence). The V segment lost 3 bases and the J segment 5 bases; nucleotides outside the gene matches: 5. The CDR3 is 15 amino acids. The chain's CDR3 is CASSMDRVLTGELFF. CDR3 DNA sequence: TGTGCCAGTAGTATGGACAGGGTGTTGACCGGGGAGCTGTTTTTT.

The chain links TRBV7-2 to TRBJ1-2; 7 nucleotides line up with TRBD1. V gave up 5 bases and J gave up 1 base; unmatched junction bases: 7. CDR3 length: 15 amino acids. Germline V gene sequence: CDR1 SGHTA, CDR2 FQGNSA. In DNA form, the CDR3 reads TGTGCCAGCAGCCCAAGACAGGGTGTTAACTATGGCTACACCTTC. This sequence encodes CASSPRQGVNYGYTF. Full variable domain (outside the CDR3, taken from reference TRBV7-2 and TRBJ1-2): GAGVSQSPSNKVTEKGKDVELRCDPISGHTALYWYRQSLGQGLEFLIYFQGNSAPDKSGLPSDRFSAERTGGSVSTLTIQRTQQEDSAVYLCASSPRQGVNYGYTFGSGTRLTVV.

The chain is built from TRBV28 and TRBJ2-7, with D hard to call. Germline assignment: CDR1 MDHEN and CDR2 SYDVKM. The CDR3 is 13 residues long. V dropped 4 bases and J dropped 6 bases, with 13 bases sitting between them. The CDR3 is CASSSRVVGEQYF. For the CDR3, the DNA is TGTGCCAGCAGTTCCCGGGTGGTGGGCGAGCAGTACTTC.

This clone was seen a few times. The genes are TRBV6-5 and TRBJ1-2, with unresolved D. CDR3 length: 12 residues. The V and J ends lost 6 bases and 2 bases respectively, with 7 bases between them. Germline CDR1 is MNHEY and CDR2 is SVGAGI. CDR3 nucleotides: TGTGCCAGCAGGGGTAGCAACTATGGCTACACCTTC. Translating it yields CASRGSNYGYTF.

This chain joins TRBV6-5 and TRBJ1-1, with D unclear. The V gene lost 2 bases and the J gene lost 2 bases, with 9 bases spanning the gap. CDR3 length: 14 amino acids. From germline, CDR1 is MNHEY and CDR2 SVGAGI. CDR3 residues: CASSYILSNTEAFF. The CDR3 DNA is TGTGCCAGCAGTTACATTTTGTCTAACACTGAAGCTTTCTTT.

The chain employs TRBV28 and TRBJ2-7, with no clear D. V was shortened by 7 bases and J by 4 bases, with 8 bases between the two germline ends. Looked up from germline, CDR1 is MDHEN and CDR2 is SYDVKM. The CDR3 contains 11 residues. The CDR3 nucleotides are TGTGCCAGCACCCTCGGTTACGAGCAGTACTTC. This encodes CASTLGYEQYF.